This TCR beta chain was found in a study of T-cell memory formation after mild COVID-19. Across the whole study: TCR clusters showed largely donor specificity.

Germline V CDR1 and CDR2: ENHRY, SYGVKD. Trimming shortened V by 10 bases and J by 7 bases, and 16 bases separated the two germline ends. The CDR3 runs to 13 residues. Using its own MiXCR run on the 5' RACE reads, TCRdb lists one record per CDR3 protein. This table holds about 190,000 distinct CDR3 sequences, over 9.5% found once. This clonotype was picked up a small number of times. Its specificity is not known. General observations from the study: Some SARS-CoV-2-responding clones were already detected in memory before infection. Mainly CM and EM harbored the contracting CD4+ clones; mainly EMRA harbored the CD8+ ones.

J is TRBJ1-4 and V is TRBV10-3; D unresolved. Specimen: PBMCs or a T cell subset sorted from them (not recorded which). The TCR originated in a man younger than 35 who had mild COVID-19 (a few samples of this study predate the infection). Cell type and time point are not known. CDR3 bases: TGTGCCACCGTTAGGACCGAAGGTGAAAAACTGTTTTTT. It specifies CATVRTEGEKLFF.